These 20 T cell receptor beta chains came from one sample sequenced in a study of OX40 agonist ivuxolimab in advanced cancers. Assay: immunoSEQ multiplex PCR; the TCRdb copy retains only in-frame clones and omits some. The sample has tens of thousands of clones; 65% to 85% are singletons. Sequences were derived from CD4+ or CD8+ T cells sorted from blood, sampled in a trial of the OX40 agonist ivuxolimab. Receptor source: an adult with an advanced solid tumor such as melanoma, head and neck, liver or kidney cancer.

This chain's CDR3 is CAWTRGQGVRAATEAFF. The DNA of the CDR3 is TGTGCCTGGACCAGGGGACAGGGGGTGAGGGCGGCCACTGAAGCTTTCTTT. This sequence joins TRBV30 and TRBJ1-1, with TRBD1 matching over 11 bases. V shed 4 bases and J 4 bases; nucleotides not matched to a gene: 14. Per the germline V gene, CDR1 is GTSNPN and CDR2 is SVGIG (reference sequence). The CDR3 has 17 residues.

The chain couples TRBV19 to TRBJ1-5; D uncertain. From germline, CDR1 is LNHDA and CDR2 SQIVND (reference sequence). This CDR3 is 14 amino acids long. V was pared by 7 bases and J by 4 bases, with 14 bases between. The CDR3 region is CASNRGFGNQPQHF. For the CDR3, the DNA is TGTGCCAGTAATCGGGGATTTGGGAATCAGCCCCAGCATTTT.

V is TRBV28 and J is TRBJ1-2, with D maybe TRBD1 (6 bases). Trimming pared 7 bases from V and 2 bases from J, leaving 8 bases between. The CDR3 covers 12 residues. CDR1 and CDR2 from the germline V gene are MDHEN and SYDVKM. The CDR3 DNA follows: TGTGCCAGCACCGACAGGAACTATGGCTACACCTTC. Translation gives CASTDRNYGYTF.

The genes are TRBV15 and TRBJ2-5, with D possibly TRBD2 on 5 matching bases. The germline gives CDR1 LNHNV, CDR2 YYDKDF (reference sequence). This CDR3 region has 14 residues. The V gene lost 3 bases and the J gene lost 2 bases, with 10 bases spanning the gap. The CDR3 reads CATSSGLVQETQYF. Here the CDR3 DNA reads TGTGCCACCAGCAGCGGACTGGTACAAGAGACCCAGTACTTC.

This chain joins TRBV14 and TRBJ2-7; D gene unclear. This CDR3 region has 14 residues. Per the germline V gene, CDR1 is SGHDN and CDR2 is FVKESK. V lost 3 bases, J lost 0 bases, and 9 bases lay in between. The CDR3 nucleotides are TGTGCCAGCAGCCAGTATGGCAGCTCCTACGAGCAGTACTTC. It yields the protein CASSQYGSSYEQYF.

This chain links TRBV19 with TRBJ1-2, with D possibly TRBD1 on 5 matching bases. Per germline, CDR1 LNHDA and CDR2 SQIVND (reference sequence). The CDR3 has 13 residues. The germline V and J ends were trimmed by 5 bases and 8 bases, with 15 bases remaining between them. The CDR3 nucleotides are TGTGCCAGTAGTTCGTCCCAGGGTGTGGGCTACACCTTC. It specifies CASSSSQGVGYTF. Drawing the rest from reference TRBV19 and TRBJ1-2, the complete variable domain is DGGITQSPKYLFRKEGQNVTLSCEQNLNHDAMYWYRQDPGQGLRLIYYSQIVNDFQKGDIAEGYSVSREKKESFPLTVTSAQKNPTAFYLCASSSSQGVGYTFGSGTRLTVV.

This clone is a singleton in its sample. The chain links TRBV27 to TRBJ1-5; 9 bases agree with TRBD1. J was trimmed by 5 bases and V by 5 bases; bases with no gene match: 4. This CDR3 is built from 14 residues. Germline lookup yields CDR1 MNHEY and CDR2 SMNVEV (reference sequence). CDR3 nucleotide sequence: TGTGCCAGCAGTGCGACAGGGGGTTATCAGCCCCAGCATTTT. Its protein is CASSATGGYQPQHF.

The chain is built from TRBV29-1 and TRBJ1-4; 10 positions match TRBD1. The CDR3 spans 15 residues. Germline V gene data show CDR1 as SQVTM and CDR2 as ANQGSEA. Losses at the gene ends were 3 bases for V and 3 bases for J; bases not matched to a gene: 4. The CDR3 DNA follows: TGCAGCGTTGACGGGACAGGGGACCCTAATGAAAAACTGTTTTTT. This sequence encodes CSVDGTGDPNEKLFF. Based on the CDR3 plus reference TRBV29-1 and TRBJ1-4, the full variable domain is SAVISQKPSRDICQRGTSLTIQCQVDSQVTMMFWYRQQPGQSLTLIATANQGSEATYESGFVIDKFPISRPNLTFSTLTVSNMSPEDSSIYLCSVDGTGDPNEKLFFGSGTQLSVL.

The chain recombines TRBV7-8 with TRBJ2-3, with TRBD2 identical over 7 bases. Trimming cost V 5 bases and J 2 bases; bases outside gene matches: 7. Looked up from germline, CDR1 is SGHVS and CDR2 is FQNEAQ. The CDR3 has 15 residues. CDR3 sequence: CASSEGGVLTDTQYF. CDR3 in DNA: TGTGCCAGCAGCGAGGGAGGGGTCCTCACAGATACGCAGTATTTT.

This clone appeared once. The rearrangement uses TRBV28 and TRBJ1-3; 8 nucleotides agree with TRBD1. The CDR3 extends over 13 amino acids. Germline CDR1 MDHEN, CDR2 SYDVKM. J gave up 8 bases and V 8 bases, and 8 bases lay outside the gene matches. The CDR3 here is CASGRMTGDTIYF. In DNA, the CDR3 is TGTGCCAGCGGGAGAATGACAGGGGACACCATATATTTT.

The CDR3 region is CASSHRAVNTEAFF. The CDR3 nucleotides read TGTGCCAGCAGCCACCGGGCAGTGAACACTGAAGCTTTCTTT. This chain uses TRBV5-4 with TRBJ1-1; D unresolved. The V gene lost 4 bases and the J gene lost 0 bases, with 10 bases spanning the gap. The CDR3 runs 14 residues. The germline V gene encodes CDR1 SGHNT and CDR2 YYREEE (reference sequence).

The genes are TRBV11-2 and TRBJ2-3; no reliable D call. V shed 5 bases and J shed 0 bases, with 6 bases lying between them. Germline V gene data show CDR1 as SGHAT and CDR2 as FQNNGV. This CDR3 is 13 amino acids long. In nucleotides, the CDR3 is TGTGCCAGCAGCCCCCCTAGCACAGATACGCAGTATTTT. This sequence encodes CASSPPSTDTQYF.

The chain joins TRBV9 to TRBJ2-7; TRBD2 might be the D (6 bases). The germline V gene has CDR1 SGDLS and CDR2 YYNGEE. The V end was cut by 2 bases, the J end by 2 bases, with 11 bases between. This CDR3 has 14 amino acids. The CDR3 DNA reads TGTGCCAGCAGCGTCCGGGACTTACCCTACGAGCAGTACTTC. Its protein product is CASSVRDLPYEQYF.

This clone was seen a few times. The chain recombines TRBV11-2 with TRBJ1-2; D is possibly TRBD1 (6 bases). With 5 bases removed from V and 7 bases from J, the gap between germline ends came to 14 bases. The CDR3 sequence is 13 residues long. Germline V gives CDR1 SGHAT, CDR2 FQNNGV. This chain's CDR3 is CASSTDSRSGYTF. CDR3 nucleotide sequence: TGTGCCAGCAGCACGGACAGCCGGTCTGGCTACACCTTC.

The chain couples TRBV10-3 to TRBJ2-4; 8 positions agree with TRBD2. This CDR3 has 18 residues. Germline CDR1 and CDR2: ENHRY and SYGVKD. V dropped 4 bases and J dropped 0; count of bases not matched to a gene: 11. The CDR3 DNA follows: TGTGCCATCAGTGCCACCGGCACTAGCGGAGAAGCCAAAAACATTCAGTACTTC. The encoded protein is CAISATGTSGEAKNIQYF.

This clone was observed a handful of times. This rearrangement joins TRBV7-8 to TRBJ1-6; D not resolved. Germline-derived CDR1 and CDR2 are SGHVS and FQNEAQ. Trimming pared 1 base from V and 7 bases from J, leaving 5 bases between. The CDR3 covers 13 residues. CDR3 amino acids: CASSLGSNSPLHF. In DNA form, the CDR3 reads TGTGCCAGCAGCTTAGGGTCCAATTCACCCCTCCACTTT.

The chain has TRBV6-1 and TRBJ2-1, with D perhaps TRBD2 (5 bases). CDR1 is MNHNS, CDR2 SASEGT, per germline. This CDR3 is built from 13 residues. V was cut by 5 bases and J by 7 bases, with 12 bases left in between. The CDR3 DNA follows: TGTGCCAGCAGTCGGGGTTCCGAGAATGAGCAGTTCTTC. Translating it yields CASSRGSENEQFF.

The rearrangement links TRBV10-3 to TRBJ1-5, with D maybe TRBD1 (5 bases). Germline-derived CDR1 and CDR2 are ENHRY and SYGVKD. The CDR3 is 16 residues long. V was trimmed by 2 bases and J by 7 bases, leaving 18 bases between them. The CDR3 nucleotides are TGTGCCATCAGTGAGCGAGGGCCCGGAGGGGCCCAGCCCCAGCATTTT. Protein: CAISERGPGGAQPQHF.

J is TRBJ1-1 and V is TRBV6-1, with a weak D call TRBD1 (5 bases). Deletions cut 3 bases from V and 0 bases from J, with 17 bases between. The CDR3 extends over 17 amino acids. Germline V gives CDR1 MNHNS, CDR2 SASEGT. CDR3: CASSEVGGWGMNTEAFF. CDR3 sequence (DNA): TGTGCCAGCAGTGAGGTGGGGGGTTGGGGGATGAACACTGAAGCTTTCTTT.

The chain has TRBV21-1 and TRBJ2-4. TRBV21-1 corresponds to a pseudogene. This CDR3 contains 15 residues. CDR3 nucleotides: TGTGCCAGCAGGGGCTCCCTGGAGACCAAAAACATTCAGTACTTC. The encoded protein is CASRGSLETKNIQYF.